Below are 20 T cell receptor beta chains sequenced from a single sample in a study of T cell responses to AZD1222 COVID-19 vaccine. Sequenced by immunoSEQ multiplex PCR; TCRdb stores in-frame clones only, minus some. The sample consists of 90,000 to 150,000 clones, 75% to 90% of them appearing once. This specimen consisted of peripheral blood, obtained on day 0 of AZD1222 vaccination. The receptors derive from an adult in good health.

This chain joins TRBV10-1 and TRBJ2-1; TRBD2 matches 8 bases. The CDR3 is 15 amino acids. V gave up 1 base and J gave up 5 bases; unmatched junction bases: 4. Germline V gene sequence: CDR1 WNHNN, CDR2 SYGVQD (reference sequence). The CDR3 is CASSEFGRANNEQFF. The CDR3 nucleotides read TGCGCCAGCAGTGAGTTCGGGAGGGCGAACAATGAGCAGTTCTTC.

The CDR3 spells CACQGGGRETQYF. As DNA, the CDR3 is TGTGCCTGCCAAGGGGGCGGTAGAGAGACCCAGTACTTC. The gene calls are TRBV28 and TRBJ2-5; 7 bases are a match to TRBD1. V shed 11 bases, J shed 4 bases, and the junction held 10 bases outside the gene matches. There are 13 residues in the CDR3. Germline V CDR1 and CDR2: MDHEN, SYDVKM.

The rearrangement uses TRBV7-3 and TRBJ2-1; 10 bases are a match to TRBD2. Unmatched junction bases numbered 13, after V lost 5 bases and J lost 9 bases. Germline V gene data show CDR1 as SGHTA and CDR2 as FQGTGA. This CDR3 contains 16 residues. CDR3 DNA sequence: TGTGCCAGCAGCCCCCCTGGGCTAGCGGGAGAACGTGAGCAGTTCTTC. Its translation is CASSPPGLAGEREQFF.

This clone was seen a single time. The chain is built from TRBV5-1 and TRBJ1-5, with a tentative D call TRBD1 (5 bases). Trimming took off 4 bases at V and 4 bases at J, with 12 bases between the two ends. This CDR3 has 14 amino acids. From germline, CDR1 is SGHRS and CDR2 YFSETQ. The CDR3 loop reads CASSRGTGNQPQHF. DNA for the CDR3: TGCGCCAGCAGCCGAGGGACCGGGAATCAGCCCCAGCATTTT.

The gene calls are TRBV2 and TRBJ1-6, with 9 bases lining up with TRBD1. V shed 8 bases and J 7 bases; nucleotides not matched to a gene: 9. The CDR3 totals 15 residues. Germline CDR1 and CDR2: SNHLY and FYNNEI. CDR3 loop: CASRFGTGINSPLHF. The CDR3 DNA reads as TGTGCCAGCCGATTCGGGACAGGGATCAATTCACCCCTCCACTTT.

The gene calls are TRBV11-2 and TRBJ1-1; D is perhaps TRBD1 (5 bases). The CDR3 covers 15 residues. The ends were cut back, 4 bases at V and 6 bases at J, with 18 bases in the middle. The germline V gene encodes CDR1 SGHAT and CDR2 FQNNGV. Here the CDR3 DNA reads TGTGCCAGCAGCTCCCCAGGCAGGGTTGGAGCTGAAGCTTTCTTT. It is translated as CASSSPGRVGAEAFF.

The chain recombines TRBV18 with TRBJ1-2, with D tentatively TRBD1 (6 bases). The CDR3 is made up of 14 amino acids. Trimming pared 6 bases from V and 4 bases from J, leaving 15 bases between. Looked up from germline, CDR1 is KGHSH and CDR2 is LQKENI. The CDR3 region is CASSMGDIFYGYTF. The CDR3 DNA sequence: TGTGCCAGCTCCATGGGGGACATATTCTATGGCTACACCTTC.

The V call is TRBV28, the J call TRBJ2-1; D is unclear. CDR1 and CDR2 (germline): MDHEN, SYDVKM. The length of the CDR3 is 15 residues. V shed 2 bases and J shed 1 base, with 9 bases lying between them. CDR3 DNA sequence: TGTGCCAGCAGTTTAAACCCTGGGTCCTACAATGAGCAGTTCTTC. Protein: CASSLNPGSYNEQFF. Full variable domain (outside the CDR3, taken from reference TRBV28 and TRBJ2-1): DVKVTQSSRYLVKRTGEKVFLECVQDMDHENMFWYRQDPGLGLRLIYFSYDVKMKEKGDIPEGYSVSREKKERFSLILESASTNQTSMYLCASSLNPGSYNEQFFGPGTRLTVL.

The sample holds one count of this clone. The J gene is TRBJ1-5, the V gene TRBV19; TRBD1 is a possible D gene (5 bases). The CDR3 covers 15 residues. Germline CDR1 reads LNHDA; CDR2 reads SQIVND (reference sequence). V shed 10 bases and J shed 0 bases, with 16 bases lying between them. The CDR3 nucleotides are TGTGCCACCTCTCGGGGGAGGGATAGCAATCAGCCCCAGCATTTT. Translated: CATSRGRDSNQPQHF.

The chain is built from TRBV5-1 and TRBJ1-1; D possibly corresponds to TRBD1 (5 bases). Germline values: CDR1 SGHRS, CDR2 YFSETQ. The length of the CDR3 is 14 residues. V gave up 0 bases and J gave up 4 bases, with 10 bases separating them. For the CDR3, the DNA is TGCGCCAGCAGCTTGGCCGAGGGGAGCACTGAAGCTTTCTTT. It encodes CASSLAEGSTEAFF. Complete variable domain (other parts from reference TRBV5-1 and TRBJ1-1): KAGVTQTPRYLIKTRGQQVTLSCSPISGHRSVSWYQQTPGQGLQFLFEYFSETQRNKGNFPGRFSGRQFSNSRSEMNVSTLELGDSALYLCASSLAEGSTEAFFGQGTRLTVV.

The chain couples TRBV30 to TRBJ2-5, with D possibly being TRBD2 (7 bases). This CDR3 is built from 14 residues. The germline CDR1 and CDR2 sequences are GTSNPN and SVGIG (reference sequence). Deletions cut 3 bases from V and 5 bases from J, with 16 bases between. The CDR3 loop is CAWSDRGARETQYF. The CDR3, as DNA: TGTGCCTGGAGCGACCGGGGGGCCCGGGAGACCCAGTACTTC.

The V call is TRBV28, the J call TRBJ2-4; 8 bases are shared with TRBD2. CDR1 MDHEN and CDR2 SYDVKM come from the germline V gene. The CDR3 contains 21 residues. J was trimmed by 1 base and V by 3 bases; bases with no gene match: 20. The CDR3 bases are TGTGCCAGCAGTTTCAATCCCTCCCAAGCGGGAGTGTTGCAGGCCAAAAACATTCAGTACTTC. Translating gives CASSFNPSQAGVLQAKNIQYF. Combining the CDR3 with reference TRBV28 and TRBJ2-4 gives the whole variable domain DVKVTQSSRYLVKRTGEKVFLECVQDMDHENMFWYRQDPGLGLRLIYFSYDVKMKEKGDIPEGYSVSREKKERFSLILESASTNQTSMYLCASSFNPSQAGVLQAKNIQYFGAGTRLSVL.

This sequence joins TRBV19 and TRBJ1-1; perhaps TRBD1 as D (6 bases). The germline V gene has CDR1 LNHDA and CDR2 SQIVND (reference sequence). This CDR3 region has 13 residues. The V gene lost 7 bases and the J gene lost 5 bases, with 14 bases spanning the gap. The CDR3 nucleotides read TGTGCCAGTATGGTGTGGGGGCGTACTGAAGCTTTCTTT. This encodes CASMVWGRTEAFF.

J is TRBJ2-5 and V is TRBV6-1; 16 nucleotides align to TRBD2. The CDR3 is made up of 18 amino acids. The germline V gene encodes CDR1 MNHNS and CDR2 SASEGT. The trim removed 0 bases at V and 9 bases at J, leaving 10 bases unmatched. CDR3 coding DNA: TGTGCCAGCAGTGAAGCCGGGACTAGCGGGAGGGTAGGTGGGGCCCAGTACTTC. Protein product: CASSEAGTSGRVGGAQYF.

The chain employs TRBV28 and TRBJ1-5, with D possibly TRBD1 on 5 matching bases. This CDR3 is 15 amino acids long. With 3 bases removed from V and 1 base from J, the gap between germline ends came to 10 bases. Germline lookup yields CDR1 MDHEN and CDR2 SYDVKM. CDR3: CASSLWGTSNQPQHF. Here the CDR3 DNA reads TGTGCCAGCAGTTTGTGGGGCACAAGCAATCAGCCCCAGCATTTT.

The chain has TRBV19 and TRBJ1-2; no definite D call. The CDR3 contains 13 residues. Germline-derived CDR1 and CDR2 are LNHDA and SQIVND (reference sequence). V lost 4 bases and J lost 3, with 9 bases in between. In nucleotides, the CDR3 is TGTGCCAGTAGTAGATCAGAGGACTATGGCTACACCTTC. This translates into CASSRSEDYGYTF.

The chain is built from TRBV5-1 and TRBJ1-3; D uncertain. Trimming stripped 0 bases from V and 0 bases from J, with 10 bases between. Germline V gene sequence: CDR1 SGHRS, CDR2 YFSETQ. The CDR3 sequence is 16 residues long. Here the CDR3 DNA reads TGCGCCAGCAGCTTGGAAACCCGCAGCTCTGGAAACACCATATATTTT. It is translated as CASSLETRSSGNTIYF.

The V call is TRBV6-5, the J call TRBJ2-1; a possible D gene is TRBD1 (5 bases). This CDR3 is built from 13 residues. CDR1 MNHEY and CDR2 SVGAGI come from the germline V gene. V gave up 7 bases and J gave up 8 bases, with 15 bases separating them. The CDR3: CASKGRLADEQFF. Written as DNA, the CDR3 is TGTGCCAGCAAGGGGCGTCTCGCAGATGAGCAGTTCTTC.

The CDR3 loop is CASKEAGSSPLHF. DNA for the CDR3: TGTGCCAGCAAGGAGGCAGGGAGCTCACCCCTCCACTTT. The rearrangement joins TRBV5-6 to TRBJ1-6; possibly TRBD1 for D (5 bases). Looked up from germline, CDR1 is SGHDT and CDR2 is YYEEEE. V was trimmed by 6 bases and J by 10 bases, leaving 14 bases between them. This CDR3 has 13 residues.

V usage is TRBV19 and J usage is TRBJ1-1, with D unclear. CDR1 and CDR2 from the germline V gene are LNHDA and SQIVND (reference sequence). Trimming pared 5 bases from V and 3 bases from J, leaving 13 bases between. The CDR3 has 14 residues. Here the CDR3 DNA reads TGTGCCAGTAGTCCCCAAGGGAGGGACACTGAAGCTTTCTTT. Its translation: CASSPQGRDTEAFF.